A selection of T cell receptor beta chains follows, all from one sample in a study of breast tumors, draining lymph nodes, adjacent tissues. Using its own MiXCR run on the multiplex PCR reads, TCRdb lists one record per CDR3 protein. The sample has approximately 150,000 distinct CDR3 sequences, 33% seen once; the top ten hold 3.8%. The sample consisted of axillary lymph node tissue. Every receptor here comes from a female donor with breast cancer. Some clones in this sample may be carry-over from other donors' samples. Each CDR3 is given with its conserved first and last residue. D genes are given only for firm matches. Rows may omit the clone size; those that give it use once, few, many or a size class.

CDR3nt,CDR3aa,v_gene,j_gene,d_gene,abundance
TGTGCCAGCAGCCCGACAGGGGGTGGCTCTGGGGCCACCGTCCTGACTTTC,CASSPTGGGSGATVLTF,TRBV9,TRBJ2-6,TRBD1,.
TGTGCCATCAGTGACCCTGGGGGAACGGTTTACAATGAGCAGTTCTTC,CAISDPGGTVYNEQFF,TRBV10-3,TRBJ2-1,.,many
TGTGCCAGCACCCTCGAGGGAGTAACAACCGGGGAGCTGTTTTTT,CASTLEGVTTGELFF,TRBV2,TRBJ2-2,.,many
TGCAGTGCTAGGATCAGGGGGCCGGGCAGTCAGCCCCAGCATTTT,CSARIRGPGSQPQHF,TRBV20-1,TRBJ1-5,TRBD1,many
TGTGCCTGGAGTGTACTTGCGGGAAGCACAGATACGCAGTATTTT,CAWSVLAGSTDTQYF,TRBV30,TRBJ2-3,.,many
TGTGCCAGCTCACCGAAACAGGGAAGTGTCTCCTACGAGCAGTACTTC,CASSPKQGSVSYEQYF,TRBV18,TRBJ2-7,.,.
TGTGCCAGCAGTGATGGGACAGAGAAGGGGACTGAAGCTTTCTTT,CASSDGTEKGTEAFF,TRBV6-6,TRBJ1-1,TRBD1,.
TGTGCCAGCAGCTACACCCGGACAGCGAACACTGAAGCTTTCTTT,CASSYTRTANTEAFF,TRBV11-3,TRBJ1-1,.,few
TGTGCCAGCAGCGTGGGGCACCTTCTCCGGGATGAGCAGTTCTTC,CASSVGHLLRDEQFF,TRBV13,TRBJ2-1,.,many
TGTGCCAGCAGCTTAAATGCTATCTCTGGAAACACCATATATTTT,CASSLNAISGNTIYF,TRBV7-3,TRBJ1-3,.,many
TGTGCCAGCAGGACCCCACTAGGGAACTCTGGAAACACCATATATTTT,CASRTPLGNSGNTIYF,TRBV2,TRBJ1-3,.,many
TGTGCCTGGAGTCCCACCGGGGAGCTGTTTTTT,CAWSPTGELFF,TRBV30,TRBJ2-2,.,many
TGTGCCAGCAGCTTGGGTGCCCCTTTACACTACGAGCAGTACTTC,CASSLGAPLHYEQYF,TRBV5-6,TRBJ2-7,.,.
TGTGCCAGCAGTAGCCCCGGGGGAGGTCAGCCCCAGCATTTT,CASSSPGGGQPQHF,TRBV12-3/TRBV12-4,TRBJ1-5,.,few
TGTGCCAGCAGTTTCCTCTCCCCTACGGCAACTAATGAAAAACTGTTTTTT,CASSFLSPTATNEKLFF,TRBV12-3/TRBV12-4,TRBJ1-4,.,.
TGTGCCAGCAGTTGGACAAGACGTAATTCACCCCTCCACTTT,CASSWTRRNSPLHF,TRBV12-3/TRBV12-4,TRBJ1-6,.,.
TGTGCCAGCAGCCAAGATTGGGGGGGAAACACCGGGGAGCTGTTTTTT,CASSQDWGGNTGELFF,TRBV3-1,TRBJ2-2,TRBD2,many
TGCGCCAGCAGTCAACAGGTTGGTGAGCAGTTCTTC,CASSQQVGEQFF,TRBV12-3/TRBV12-4,TRBJ2-1,.,.
TGTGCCAGCAGCTTGGGATCGACAGCGAAGGGCGAGCAGCCCCAGCATTTT,CASSLGSTAKGEQPQHF,TRBV5-5,TRBJ1-5,.,.
TGTGCCAGCAGTCCGAGTCGTAGTTCCTACGAGCAGTACTTC,CASSPSRSSYEQYF,TRBV27,TRBJ2-7,.,many
TGCAGTGCTAACGTCGGATCGAGTCAGGGGAATCAGCCCCAGCATTTT,CSANVGSSQGNQPQHF,TRBV20-1,TRBJ1-5,.,many
TGCGCCCGCAGCACGACGGCCTTGGATACCCAGTATTTT,CARSTTALDTQYF,TRBV5-1,TRBJ2-3,.,.
TGTGCCAGCAGGAAGGACAGCGGCGATCAGCCCCAGCATTTT,CASRKDSGDQPQHF,TRBV12-3/TRBV12-4,TRBJ1-5,.,many
TGTGCCAGCAGTATACGAAATCCGGGACTAGCGGGTCCTTACAACGAGCAGCTCTTC,CASSIRNPGLAGPYNEQLF,TRBV2,TRBJ2-1,TRBD2,.
TGTGCCACCAGCAGAGCTAGCGGGGGGGCCAACGTCCTGACTTTC,CATSRASGGANVLTF,TRBV15,TRBJ2-6,TRBD2,.
TGTGCCAGCAGCTTAGGGCGGACGGGAAGCAATCAGCCCCAGCATTTT,CASSLGRTGSNQPQHF,TRBV7-2,TRBJ1-5,.,many
TGTGCCAGCAAGATGGGCCAGAACACCGGGGAGCTGTTTTTT,CASKMGQNTGELFF,TRBV6-1,TRBJ2-2,.,many
TGTGCCAGCGCCCCCTCGGTGGAAGCGACTGAAAAACTGTTTTTT,CASAPSVEATEKLFF,TRBV11-2,TRBJ1-4,.,many
TGTGCCAGCAGTTTGGGGTTCGGGAATCAAGGGACCCAGTACTTC,CASSLGFGNQGTQYF,TRBV11-3,TRBJ2-5,.,.
TGTGCCAGTAGCTTAGCTTCCGGGACAGCTAATTCACCCCTCCACTTT,CASSLASGTANSPLHF,TRBV19,TRBJ1-6,TRBD1,many
TGTGCCAGCAGTCACACCGGGACAGGGCCCTCACCCCTCCACTTT,CASSHTGTGPSPLHF,TRBV6-5,TRBJ1-6,TRBD1,many
TGCAGTGCAATACTAGCGGGAGGGCCGGAGACCCAGTACTTC,CSAILAGGPETQYF,TRBV20-1,TRBJ2-5,TRBD2,.
TGTGCCAGCAGCTTATCACTAGCGGGAACAGATACGCAGTATTTT,CASSLSLAGTDTQYF,TRBV7-9,TRBJ2-3,TRBD2,.
TGTGCCAGCAGCCAAGATTTGGGGCAGTTCTTC,CASSQDLGQFF,TRBV4-2,TRBJ2-1,.,.
TGTGCCGGGGGGGGGACAGGGGGTAAAGTCGGGAACACTGAAGCTTTCTTT,CAGGGTGGKVGNTEAFF,TRBV7-9,TRBJ1-1,TRBD1,.
TGTGCCAGCGTCCGACTAGCGGGAGGATTGAATGAGCAGTTCTTC,CASVRLAGGLNEQFF,TRBV7-9,TRBJ2-1,TRBD2,many
TGTGCCAGCAGAGCCCAGGGTTACGAGCAGTACTTC,CASRAQGYEQYF,TRBV6-1,TRBJ2-7,.,many
TGTGCCTGGAGTTCATGGGCCGTCTCCTACGAGCAGTACTTC,CAWSSWAVSYEQYF,TRBV30,TRBJ2-7,.,.
TGTGCCAGCAGCCACCCAGGGGGGTTGAGGACTGAAGCTTTCTTT,CASSHPGGLRTEAFF,TRBV11-2,TRBJ1-1,TRBD1,.
TGTGCCAGCAGTTACTCGGGGGGGCTGAAAGAGACCCAGTACTTC,CASSYSGGLKETQYF,TRBV6-5,TRBJ2-5,.,many
TGTGCCAGCAGTTCCAGGGTGTGGTACTATGGCTACACCTTC,CASSSRVWYYGYTF,TRBV12-3/TRBV12-4,TRBJ1-2,.,once
TGTGCCAGTAGCCTCGCCGAGGGCTACACCTTC,CASSLAEGYTF,TRBV19,TRBJ1-2,.,many
TGTGCCAGCAGCCTCAGGACTACCGGGGGGGCAAGGACCGGGGAGCTGTTTTTT,CASSLRTTGGARTGELFF,TRBV5-6,TRBJ2-2,TRBD2,.
TGCAGTGCTAGAGATCTCTCTATGATTGGCGGGGGGGCTAACACCGGGGAGCTGTTTTTT,CSARDLSMIGGGANTGELFF,TRBV20-1,TRBJ2-2,TRBD2,many
TGTGCCAGCAGCGACCGGAGCTCCTACGAGCAGTACTTC,CASSDRSSYEQYF,TRBV7-2,TRBJ2-7,.,many
TGTGCCAGCAGCCGGGACAGTGAGCCCTCTGGGGCCAACGTCCTGACTTTC,CASSRDSEPSGANVLTF,TRBV7-2,TRBJ2-6,TRBD1,.
TGCGCCAGCAGCAATCGGGGCGGCACCGCCGTAGAGGAGCAGTTCTTC,CASSNRGGTAVEEQFF,TRBV4-1,TRBJ2-1,.,many
TGTGCCAGCAGTGGGACCCGCCTTAGAGGGTCAGATACGCAGTATTTT,CASSGTRLRGSDTQYF,TRBV6-1,TRBJ2-3,.,many
TGTGCTAGAACCCCGGGGGGAGAGACCCAGTACTTC,CARTPGGETQYF,TRBV14,TRBJ2-5,TRBD2,.
TGTGCCAGTAGTCTCCAGGGGGGGACTCAGCCCCAGCATTTT,CASSLQGGTQPQHF,TRBV19,TRBJ1-5,TRBD1,many
TGTGCCAGCAGTTACTCGCAGACGGTCAACGCTGAAGCTTTCTTT,CASSYSQTVNAEAFF,TRBV6-2/TRBV6-3,TRBJ1-1,.,.
TGTGCCAGCCAGACCTCCGCAAGGCCCAGCGGGGAGACCCAGTACTTC,CASQTSARPSGETQYF,TRBV5-4,TRBJ2-5,.,.
TGTGCCAGCAGCTTGGGGATCGACCATGGCTACACCTTC,CASSLGIDHGYTF,TRBV5-6,TRBJ1-2,.,many
TGTGCCAGCTGGGGGGGGGAGCTGTTTTTT,CASWGGELFF,TRBV6-5,TRBJ2-2,.,many
TGTGCCTGGAGTGCCACAGGGGGCCACGAGCAGTACTTC,CAWSATGGHEQYF,TRBV30,TRBJ2-7,TRBD1,many
TGTGCCAGCTCAACCAGCTTAGGACAGGGGGCACGCGAGCAGTACTTC,CASSTSLGQGAREQYF,TRBV18,TRBJ2-7,TRBD1,many